These T cell receptor beta chains were read from a single sample in a study of a mutant IDH1 vaccine in newly diagnosed glioma. No antigen is known for these receptors. Here immunoSEQ multiplex PCR was the method, and the copy in TCRdb shows in-frame clones only, minus some. Of 25,000 to 35,000 clones in the sample, over 75% were seen once. The sample was PBMCs, taken from a glioma patient whose treatment included an IDH1 peptide vaccine. The source is a man aged 35 to 55 with glioma. Each CDR3 is given with its conserved first and last residue. D genes are given only for firm matches. Not all rows give a size; the values are once, few, many and, for expanded clones, a class.

>TRBD2|TRBV11-2|TRBJ2-7|-
CASSFSDSGKSEQYF
TGTGCCAGCAGCTTCTCCGATAGCGGGAAGAGCGAGCAGTACTTC
>-|TRBV7-2|TRBJ2-2|-
CASSLALNTGELFF
TGTGCCAGCAGCTTAGCACTGAACACCGGGGAGCTGTTTTTT
>TRBD1|TRBV7-6|TRBJ2-7|-
CASSPRQGGTYEQYF
TGTGCCAGCAGCCCTAGACAGGGGGGAACCTACGAGCAGTACTTC
>TRBD1|TRBV5-6|TRBJ2-1|-
CASSFGTGKDNEQFF
TGTGCCAGCAGCTTTGGGACAGGGAAGGACAATGAGCAGTTCTTC
>TRBD2|TRBV7-9|TRBJ2-7|-
CASSLASLAGWLSEQYF
TGTGCCAGCAGCTTAGCGAGCCTAGCGGGATGGTTGAGTGAGCAGTACTTC
>-|TRBV20-1|TRBJ1-1|-
CSAGRDGEAFF
TGCAGTGCCGGCCGGGATGGTGAAGCTTTCTTT
>-|TRBV5-6|TRBJ2-5|-
CASSLKGGDRETQYF
TGTGCCAGCAGCTTGAAAGGGGGGGATCGGGAGACCCAGTACTTC
>TRBD1|TRBV23-1|TRBJ2-5|once
CASSQSLRQGQETQYF
TGCGCCAGCAGTCAATCTTTGAGACAGGGCCAAGAGACCCAGTACTTC
>TRBD2|TRBV27|TRBJ2-2|once
CASSLRLAGFTGELFF
TGTGCCAGCAGTTTGAGATTAGCGGGCTTCACCGGGGAGCTGTTTTTT
>-|TRBV7-9|TRBJ2-3|-
CASSSVLALRLDTQYF
TGTGCCAGCAGCTCCGTACTAGCTCTAAGGTTAGATACGCAGTATTTT
>-|TRBV6-6|TRBJ1-1|-
CASSYDSADTEAFF
TGTGCCAGCAGTTACGACAGTGCAGACACTGAAGCTTTCTTT
>TRBD2|TRBV7-2|TRBJ2-1|-
CASSVAPGLAGGPLGNEQFF
TGTGCCAGCAGCGTAGCTCCGGGACTAGCGGGAGGGCCTTTGGGGAATGAGCAGTTCTTC
>-|TRBV6-5|TRBJ1-1|-
CASSRLQGGDTEAFF
TGTGCCAGCAGCCGTTTACAGGGAGGGGACACTGAAGCTTTCTTT
>-|TRBV28|TRBJ1-2|few
CASSSHSYGYTF
TGTGCCAGCAGTTCCCACAGCTATGGCTACACCTTC
>-|TRBV6-4|TRBJ1-3|-
CASSVDHGNTIYF
TGTGCCAGCAGTGTGGACCATGGAAACACCATATATTTT
>-|TRBV5-4|TRBJ1-4|-
CASSVDSFNEKLFF
TGTGCCAGCAGCGTGGACAGCTTTAATGAAAAACTGTTTTTT
>-|TRBV30|TRBJ2-5|-
CAWRGFRRGQETQYF
TGTGCCTGGAGAGGCTTCCGGAGAGGCCAAGAGACCCAGTACTTC
>-|TRBV5-1|TRBJ2-5|-
CASSLGQLRTQYF
TGCGCCAGCAGCTTGGGCCAGTTGCGGACCCAGTACTTC
>-|TRBV29-1|TRBJ2-1|-
CSVDTPGTAGGGEQFF
TGCAGCGTTGATACCCCCGGGACCGCAGGGGGGGGTGAGCAGTTCTTC
>-|TRBV29-1|TRBJ1-2|-
CSVDKGGYGYTF
TGCAGCGTTGATAAGGGGGGGTATGGCTACACCTTC
>-|TRBV7-2|TRBJ1-3|-
CASSSRPPVGGNTIYF
TGTGCCAGCAGCTCCCGTCCCCCGGTTGGGGGAAACACCATATATTTT
>-|TRBV6-5|TRBJ1-2|-
CASSFVGANYGYTF
TGTGCCAGCAGTTTTGTAGGAGCTAACTATGGCTACACCTTC
>-|TRBV4-2|TRBJ2-7|-
CASSQDLGGAYEQYF
TGTGCCAGCAGCCAAGATCTTGGCGGTGCCTACGAGCAGTACTTC
>-|TRBV21-1|TRBJ2-1|-
CASSKGGGQGTYNEQFF
TGTGCCAGCAGCAAAGGGGGAGGACAGGGGACCTACAATGAGCAGTTCTTC
>TRBD1|TRBV5-5|TRBJ2-1|-
CASSLTGGSYNEQFF
TGTGCCAGCAGCTTGACAGGGGGCTCCTACAATGAGCAGTTCTTC
>-|TRBV6-5|TRBJ1-4|-
CASSYSGGGNEKLFF
TGTGCCAGCAGTTACTCCGGGGGGGGTAATGAAAAACTGTTTTTT
>-|TRBV9|TRBJ1-1|-
CASSVHGHTEAFF
TGTGCCAGCAGCGTTCACGGGCACACTGAAGCTTTCTTT
>-|TRBV18|TRBJ2-3|-
CASSPPPRGISTDTQYF
TGTGCCAGCTCACCACCCCCCCGCGGGATTAGCACAGATACGCAGTATTTT
>-|TRBV5-1|TRBJ2-1|few
CASSFLHSYEQFF
TGCGCCAGCAGCTTTTTACATAGCTATGAGCAGTTCTTC
>-|TRBV6-5|TRBJ2-5|-
CASSSSDSQETQYF
TGTGCCAGCAGTTCCAGCGACAGCCAAGAGACCCAGTACTTC
>TRBD2|TRBV18|TRBJ2-7|-
CASSRGLAGEDEQYF
TGTGCCAGCTCACGTGGACTAGCGGGAGAGGACGAGCAGTACTTC
>-|TRBV4-3|TRBJ2-2|-
CASSQESGALGTGELFF
TGCGCCAGCAGCCAAGAGTCGGGGGCGCTCGGCACCGGGGAGCTGTTTTTT
>-|TRBV2|TRBJ2-7|few
CASSQRPSYEQYF
TGTGCCAGCAGCCAACGTCCTTCCTACGAGCAGTACTTC
>-|TRBV19|TRBJ2-1|-
CASSIRGTGNEQFF
TGTGCCAGTAGTATCCGGGGGACCGGTAATGAGCAGTTCTTC
>-|TRBV5-4|TRBJ2-1|-
CASSLVHWGAESNEQFF
TGTGCCAGCAGCTTGGTGCATTGGGGGGCGGAAAGCAATGAGCAGTTCTTC
>-|TRBV21-1|TRBJ2-5|-
CASSTADWTGAEETQYF
TGTGCCAGCAGCACCGCCGATTGGACAGGGGCAGAAGAGACCCAGTACTTC
>-|TRBV28|TRBJ1-5|-
CASTGTPIYQPQHF
TGTGCCAGCACCGGGACACCTATTTATCAGCCCCAGCATTTT
>-|TRBV19|TRBJ1-1|once
CASSTTGEAFF
TGTGCCAGTAGTACCACAGGGGAAGCTTTCTTT
>TRBD2|TRBV7-2|TRBJ2-3|-
CASSGRSGSTDTQYF
TGTGCCAGCAGCGGACGTAGCGGGAGCACAGATACGCAGTATTTT
>TRBD1|TRBV19|TRBJ1-5|-
CASSNSGQGYSNQPQHF
TGTGCCAGTAGTAATTCGGGACAGGGTTATAGCAATCAGCCCCAGCATTTT
>-|TRBV7-9|TRBJ1-3|-
CASSSSPTVSGNTIYF
TGTGCCAGCAGCTCCTCGCCGACAGTTTCTGGAAACACCATATATTTT
>-|TRBV7-8|TRBJ1-1|-
CASSPAGGMNTEAFF
TGTGCCAGCAGCCCGGCGGGGGGAATGAACACTGAAGCTTTCTTT
>-|TRBV27|TRBJ2-1|-
CASTRTESYNEQFF
TGTGCCAGCACGAGGACCGAATCCTACAATGAGCAGTTCTTC
>-|TRBV5-5|TRBJ2-4|-
CASVSIGELAKNIQYF
TGTGCCAGCGTCTCCATAGGAGAACTAGCCAAAAACATTCAGTACTTC
>-|TRBV5-6|TRBJ2-7|-
CASSLFSYEQYF
TGTGCCAGCAGCCTGTTCTCCTACGAGCAGTACTTC
>TRBD1|TRBV7-2|TRBJ2-3|-
CASSFGQGAHTQYF
TGTGCCAGCAGCTTCGGACAGGGGGCGCATACGCAGTATTTT
>-|TRBV5-6|TRBJ1-1|-
CASSLGGRSGEAFF
TGTGCCAGCAGCTTGGGAGGGCGATCGGGTGAAGCTTTCTTT
>-|TRBV30|TRBJ1-1|few
CAWTHRRGTEAFF
TGTGCCTGGACCCACCGCAGGGGCACTGAAGCTTTCTTT
>TRBD1|TRBV7-9|TRBJ1-1|-
CASSPLWTGMGTEAFF
TGTGCCAGCAGCCCCCTCTGGACAGGGATGGGGACTGAAGCTTTCTTT
>TRBD2|TRBV28|TRBJ2-3|-
CASRLYGTSVSDTQYF
TGTGCCAGCAGGCTCTATGGGACTAGCGTGTCAGATACGCAGTATTTT
>-|TRBV19|TRBJ2-7|-
CASSIGGGSYEQYF
TGTGCCAGTAGTATAGGAGGGGGCTCCTACGAGCAGTACTTC
>-|TRBV28|TRBJ1-2|-
CASSFPGVSNYGYTF
TGTGCCAGCAGTTTTCCTGGAGTATCTAACTATGGCTACACCTTC
>-|TRBV27|TRBJ2-1|-
CASSSSYTYNEQFF
TGTGCCAGCAGTTCGTCCTACACTTACAATGAGCAGTTCTTC
>TRBD1|TRBV30|TRBJ1-1|-
CAWSVLGRGRTEAFF
TGTGCCTGGAGTGTACTAGGGAGGGGGCGAACTGAAGCTTTCTTT